Listed below are T cell receptor beta chains from one sample, sequenced in a study of blood T cell repertoires in COVID-19. The method was immunoSEQ multiplex PCR; TCRdb's version includes in-frame clones alone and lacks a portion of them. The profile shows roughly 250,000 clones, roughly 82% of them singletons. The sequencing sample was made of peripheral blood. All receptors derive from an elderly woman with active or convalescent COVID-19. CDR3s include the opening cysteine and the closing phenylalanine or tryptophan. The D gene is left open where the match is weak. Clone size is given for some rows only: seen once, a few or many times, or a class if the clone is expanded.

v_gene	abundance	d_gene	j_gene	CDR3nt	CDR3aa
TRBV10-3	once	TRBD1	TRBJ2-7	TGTGCCATCGGGACAGCCTATGAGCAGTACTTC	CAIGTAYEQYF
TRBV5-1	few	TRBD1	TRBJ1-3	TGCGCCGGAGAGACAGGGGCAAGGTCTGGAAACACCATATATTTT	CAGETGARSGNTIYF
TRBV7-9	.	.	TRBJ1-2	TGTGCCAGCAGCCATCACAGGGCACCTAACTATGGCTACACCTTC	CASSHHRAPNYGYTF
TRBV9	.	.	TRBJ1-1	TGTGCCAGCAGCGTAGCCCAGTGGAACACTGAAGCTTTCTTT	CASSVAQWNTEAFF
TRBV28	.	TRBD1	TRBJ1-6	TGTGCCAGCGGGACAGGGGTTAGGTATTCACCCCTCCACTTT	CASGTGVRYSPLHF
TRBV5-1	.	.	TRBJ1-5	TGCGCCAGCAGCTTGGGGCAAAACCAGCCCCAGCATTTT	CASSLGQNQPQHF
TRBV5-1	.	TRBD2	TRBJ2-3	TGCGCCAGCAGCTTAAAGCTAGCGGGGGAGAACTTGTATTTT	CASSLKLAGENLYF
TRBV28	.	.	TRBJ1-1	TGTGCCAGCAGTTTGTGGAGTATGAACACTGAAGCTTTCTTT	CASSLWSMNTEAFF
TRBV28	.	TRBD1	TRBJ1-1	TGTGCCAGCAGTTTCTGGGACAGGGACACTGAAGCTTTCTTT	CASSFWDRDTEAFF
TRBV27	.	.	TRBJ2-2	TGTGCCAGCAGTTCCCTTAGCGGAGGAGGGTCCACCGGGGAGCTGTTTTTT	CASSSLSGGGSTGELFF
TRBV27	.	.	TRBJ1-2	TGTGCCAGCAGTGCTGGGGGGGGACGGACCTATGGCTACACCTTC	CASSAGGGRTYGYTF
TRBV28	.	.	TRBJ2-3	TGTGCCACCAAGCCGAGACAGCACACAGATACGCAGTATTTT	CATKPRQHTDTQYF